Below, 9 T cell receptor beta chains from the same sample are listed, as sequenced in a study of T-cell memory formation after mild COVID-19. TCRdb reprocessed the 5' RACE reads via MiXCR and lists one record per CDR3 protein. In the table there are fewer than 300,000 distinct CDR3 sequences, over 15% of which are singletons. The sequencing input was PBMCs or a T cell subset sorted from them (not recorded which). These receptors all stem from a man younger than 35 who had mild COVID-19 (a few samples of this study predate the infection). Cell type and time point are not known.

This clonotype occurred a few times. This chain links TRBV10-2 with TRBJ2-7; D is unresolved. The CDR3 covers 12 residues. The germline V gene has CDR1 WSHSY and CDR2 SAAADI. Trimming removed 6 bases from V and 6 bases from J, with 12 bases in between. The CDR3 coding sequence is TGCGCCAGCAGGGCCCTTAGGTCCGAGCAGTACTTC. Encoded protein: CASRALRSEQYF.

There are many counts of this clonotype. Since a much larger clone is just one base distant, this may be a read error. The CDR3 DNA reads as TGTGCCAGCAGCCCGGACAACACCGGGGAGCTGTTTTTT. Translating it yields CASSPDNTGELFF. The chain recombines TRBV7-9 with TRBJ2-2; D is unresolved. V gave up 5 bases and J gave up 2 bases, with 6 bases separating them. CDR3 length equals 13 residues. Per the germline V gene, CDR1 is SEHNR and CDR2 is FQNEAQ (reference sequence).

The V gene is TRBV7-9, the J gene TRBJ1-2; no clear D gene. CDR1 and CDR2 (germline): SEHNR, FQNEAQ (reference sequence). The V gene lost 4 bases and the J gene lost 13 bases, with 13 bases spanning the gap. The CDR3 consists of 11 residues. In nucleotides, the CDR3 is TGTGCCAGCAGCTCCGGTGGAGACTGCACCTTC. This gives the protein CASSSGGDCTF.

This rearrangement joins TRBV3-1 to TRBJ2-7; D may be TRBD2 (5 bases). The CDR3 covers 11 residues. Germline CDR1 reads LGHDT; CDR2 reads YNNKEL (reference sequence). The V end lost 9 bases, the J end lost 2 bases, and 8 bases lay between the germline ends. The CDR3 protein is CARGRTYEQYV. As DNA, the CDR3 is TGTGCCAGAGGGAGAACCTACGAGCAGTACGTC.

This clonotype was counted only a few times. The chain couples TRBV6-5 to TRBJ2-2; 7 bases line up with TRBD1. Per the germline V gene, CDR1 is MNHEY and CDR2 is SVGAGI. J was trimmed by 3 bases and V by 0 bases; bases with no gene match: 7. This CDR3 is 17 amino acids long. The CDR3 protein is CASSYSRQGWDTGELFF. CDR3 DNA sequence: TGTGCCAGCAGTTACTCGAGACAGGGTTGGGACACCGGGGAGCTGTTTTTT.

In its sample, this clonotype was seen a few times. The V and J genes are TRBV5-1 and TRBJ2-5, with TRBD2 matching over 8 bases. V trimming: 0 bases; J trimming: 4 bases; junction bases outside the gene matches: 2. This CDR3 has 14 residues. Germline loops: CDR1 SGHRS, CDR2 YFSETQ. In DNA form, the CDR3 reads TGCGCCAGCAGCTTGGATCTAGCGGGAGAGACCCAGTACTTC. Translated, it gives CASSLDLAGETQYF. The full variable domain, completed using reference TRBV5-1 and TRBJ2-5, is KAGVTQTPRYLIKTRGQQVTLSCSPISGHRSVSWYQQTPGQGLQFLFEYFSETQRNKGNFPGRFSGRQFSNSRSEMNVSTLELGDSALYLCASSLDLAGETQYFGPGTRLLVL.

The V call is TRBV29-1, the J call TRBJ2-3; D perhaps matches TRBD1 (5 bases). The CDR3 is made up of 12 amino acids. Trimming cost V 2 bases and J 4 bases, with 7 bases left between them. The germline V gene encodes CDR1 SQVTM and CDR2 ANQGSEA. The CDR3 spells CSVELGPDTQYF. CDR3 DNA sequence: TGCAGCGTTGAACTGGGGCCAGATACGCAGTATTTT.

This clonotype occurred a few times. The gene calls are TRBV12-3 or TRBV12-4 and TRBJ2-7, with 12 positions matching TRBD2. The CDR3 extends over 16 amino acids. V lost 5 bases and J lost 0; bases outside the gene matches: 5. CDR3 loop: CASSPLAGGYSYEQYF. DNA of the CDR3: TGTGCCAGCAGTCCCCTAGCGGGGGGGTACTCCTACGAGCAGTACTTC.

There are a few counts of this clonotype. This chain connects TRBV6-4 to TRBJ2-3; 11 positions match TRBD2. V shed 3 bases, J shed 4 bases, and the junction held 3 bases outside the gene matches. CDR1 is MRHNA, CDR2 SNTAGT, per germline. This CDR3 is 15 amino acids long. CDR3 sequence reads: CASSEQTSGADTQYF. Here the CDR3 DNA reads TGTGCCAGCAGTGAACAGACTAGCGGGGCAGATACGCAGTATTTT.